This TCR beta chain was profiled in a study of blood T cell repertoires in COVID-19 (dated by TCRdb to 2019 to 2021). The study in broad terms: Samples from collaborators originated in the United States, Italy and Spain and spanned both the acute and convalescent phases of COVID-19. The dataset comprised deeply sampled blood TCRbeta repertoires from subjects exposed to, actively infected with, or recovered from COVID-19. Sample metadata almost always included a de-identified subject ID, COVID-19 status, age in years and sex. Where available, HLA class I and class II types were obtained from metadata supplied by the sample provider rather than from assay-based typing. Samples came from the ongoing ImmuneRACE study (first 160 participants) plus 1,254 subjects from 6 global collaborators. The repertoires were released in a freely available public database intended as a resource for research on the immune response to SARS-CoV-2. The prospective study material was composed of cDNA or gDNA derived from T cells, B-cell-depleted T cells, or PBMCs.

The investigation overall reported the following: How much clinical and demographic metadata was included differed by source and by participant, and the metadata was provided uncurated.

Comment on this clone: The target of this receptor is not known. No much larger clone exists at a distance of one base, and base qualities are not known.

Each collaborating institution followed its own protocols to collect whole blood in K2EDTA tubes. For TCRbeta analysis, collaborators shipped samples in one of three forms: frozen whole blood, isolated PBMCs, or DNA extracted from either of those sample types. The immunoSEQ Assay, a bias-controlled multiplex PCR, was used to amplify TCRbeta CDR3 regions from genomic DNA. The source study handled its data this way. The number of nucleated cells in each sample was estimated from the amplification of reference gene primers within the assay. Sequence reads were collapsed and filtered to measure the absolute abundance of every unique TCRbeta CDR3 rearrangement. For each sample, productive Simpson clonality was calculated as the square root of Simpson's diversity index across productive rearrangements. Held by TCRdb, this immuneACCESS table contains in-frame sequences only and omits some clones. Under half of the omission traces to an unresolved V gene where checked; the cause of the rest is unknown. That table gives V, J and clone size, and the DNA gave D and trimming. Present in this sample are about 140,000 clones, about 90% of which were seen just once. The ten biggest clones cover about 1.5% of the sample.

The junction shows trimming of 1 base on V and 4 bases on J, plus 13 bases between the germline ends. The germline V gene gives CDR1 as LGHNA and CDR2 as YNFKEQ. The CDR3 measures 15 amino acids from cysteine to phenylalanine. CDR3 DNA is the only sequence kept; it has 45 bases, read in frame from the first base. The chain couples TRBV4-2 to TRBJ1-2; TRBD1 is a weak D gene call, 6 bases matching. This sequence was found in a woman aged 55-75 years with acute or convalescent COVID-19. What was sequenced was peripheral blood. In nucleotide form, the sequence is TGTGCCAGCAGCCAAGGAGACAGGATATTCTATGGCTACACCTTC. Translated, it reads CASSQGDRIFYGYTF.